This TCR beta chain was identified in a study of human T cells and chemical hapten exposure. Whole-study context: Subjects had 2% DPC placed on 2 cm by 2 cm of upper inner arm skin for sensitization.

Worth noting for this clonotype: Its antigen is undetermined.

The germline gives CDR1 MNHEY, CDR2 SMNVEV (reference sequence). This CDR3 contains 15 residues. The V gene end was trimmed by 3 bases and the J gene end by 5 bases; junction bases not matched to a gene: 9. As for time point: patch test 2, 6 weeks after DPC sensitization. The treatment is: therapeutic diphenylcyclopropenone sensitization with weekly scalp DPC. MiXCR, applied by TCRdb to the RACE reads, yields one record per CDR3 protein. This table has about 70,000 distinct CDR3 sequences, 8.5% appearing once. Whole-study findings and limits: Counts of TCRs above 1 in 1000 frequency stayed unchanged with DPC sensitization. Clustering by CDR3 similarity yielded significantly more large clusters from expanded TCRs than controls.

J is TRBJ1-1 and V is TRBV27; 7 nucleotides line up with TRBD1. Sequences were derived from whole blood, sampled in connection with sensitization to the hapten diphenylcyclopropenone (DPC). This TCR derives from a woman in her forties or fifties with alopecia areata. Some clones in this sample may be carry-over from other donors' samples. The CDR3: CASSFLQGLRTEAFF. DNA of the CDR3: TGTGCCAGCAGTTTTCTACAGGGGCTAAGAACTGAAGCTTTCTTT.